The 31 T cell receptor beta chains below were found in one sample sequenced in a study of blood T cell repertoires in COVID-19. The data were produced by immunoSEQ multiplex PCR, yet TCRdb's version contains in-frame clones alone and is incomplete. The table records 150,000 to 200,000 clones, approximately 92% of them present only once. Sequencing used peripheral blood. The receptors here all came from a man aged 30-40 years with COVID-19, enrolled during active disease.

The V call is TRBV11-2, the J call TRBJ1-6; D is undetermined. Trimming pared 1 base from V and 7 bases from J, leaving 8 bases between. This CDR3 contains 14 residues. Germline CDR1 SGHAT, CDR2 FQNNGV. The CDR3, as DNA: TGTGCCAGCAGCTTAGCGGCAGGCAATTCACCCCTCCACTTT. This encodes CASSLAAGNSPLHF. Filled out from reference TRBV11-2 and TRBJ1-6, the complete variable domain reads EAGVAQSPRYKIIEKRQSVAFWCNPISGHATLYWYQQILGQGPKLLIQFQNNGVVDDSQLPKDRFSAERLKGVDSTLKIQPAKLEDSAVYLCASSLAAGNSPLHFGNGTRLTVT.

The V and J genes are TRBV6-2 or TRBV6-3 and TRBJ2-1, with 7 bases identical to TRBD2. V lost 2 bases, J lost 9 bases, and 10 bases stayed unmatched. The length of the CDR3 is 15 residues. The germline V gene has CDR1 MNHEY and CDR2 SVGEGT. Here the CDR3 reads CASSYAHLSGTEQFF. CDR3 DNA: TGTGCCAGCAGTTACGCGCATTTAAGCGGGACTGAGCAGTTCTTC.

The gene calls are TRBV2 and TRBJ2-3; 13 bases map to TRBD2. Germline assignment: CDR1 SNHLY and CDR2 FYNNEI. The CDR3 spans 15 residues. V lost 6 bases, J lost 2 bases, and 2 bases stayed unmatched. Here the CDR3 DNA reads TGTGCCAGCAGGGGACTAGCGGGGCTCACAGATACGCAGTATTTT. Its protein product is CASRGLAGLTDTQYF.

The chain recombines TRBV29-1 with TRBJ2-7, with TRBD1 identical over 9 bases. V trimming: 7 bases; J trimming: 3 bases; junction bases outside the gene matches: 4. CDR1 is SQVTM and CDR2 is ANQGSEA in the germline V gene. The CDR3 runs to 12 residues. CDR3 bases: TGCAGCGCCCGGGACAGGGACTACGAGCAGTACTTC. Its translation is CSARDRDYEQYF.

V and J are TRBV4-3 and TRBJ2-4; D remains unclear. V gave up 0 bases and J gave up 0 bases, with 15 bases separating them. The CDR3 totals 18 residues. Germline loops: CDR1 LGHNA, CDR2 YSLEER. In DNA, the CDR3 is TGCGCCAGCAGCCAAGATCGGTTTCAGACACTAGCCAAAAACATTCAGTACTTC. It specifies CASSQDRFQTLAKNIQYF.

In regard to this clone: One end of the junction is discordant with germline, which a read error may explain. The chain uses TRBV28 and TRBJ1-3; a weak D match, TRBD1 (5 bases). Germline V gives CDR1 MDHEN, CDR2 SYDVKM. The CDR3 has 14 residues. For the CDR3, the DNA is TGTGCCAGCAGTTCGGCTCCGCCACTGACAGTCTACATTTTT. Residues: CASSSAPPLTVYIF.

The rearrangement links TRBV28 to TRBJ1-2; TRBD1 agrees at 11 bases. V dropped 8 bases and J dropped 4; count of bases not matched to a gene: 12. The germline CDR1 and CDR2 sequences are MDHEN and SYDVKM. This CDR3 has 16 residues. This CDR3 reads CASVPPGTGGIYGYTF. CDR3 nucleotides: TGTGCCAGCGTTCCCCCCGGGACAGGGGGAATCTATGGCTACACCTTC.

This clone was counted once. The gene calls are TRBV4-3 and TRBJ2-5, with TRBD2 as a possible D gene (6 bases). The germline V and J ends were trimmed by 0 bases and 5 bases, with 13 bases remaining between them. The CDR3 extends over 15 amino acids. Germline V gene lookup returns CDR1 LGHNA and CDR2 YSLEER. CDR3 protein: CASSQERGVGETQYF. The CDR3 region has the DNA TGCGCCAGCAGCCAAGAGCGCGGGGTAGGGGAGACCCAGTACTTC.

The V and J genes are TRBV4-1 and TRBJ2-7; 7 bases match TRBD2. This CDR3 spans 16 amino acids. Germline V gene lookup returns CDR1 MGHRA and CDR2 YSYEKL. With V trimmed by 5 bases and J by 0 bases, 10 bases remained unmatched. DNA of the CDR3: TGCGCCAGCAGCTTTGGGCCGGGACTAACCTCCTACGAGCAGTACTTC. This encodes CASSFGPGLTSYEQYF.

This chain joins TRBV2 and TRBJ2-4, with 12 bases aligning to TRBD1. The V segment lost 2 bases and the J segment 3 bases; nucleotides outside the gene matches: 8. The CDR3 sequence is 18 residues long. Germline assignment: CDR1 SNHLY and CDR2 FYNNEI. The CDR3 coding sequence is TGTGCCAGCAGTGAAAGGGGGGACAGGGGGCAACGCAAAAACATTCAGTACTTC. It translates to CASSERGDRGQRKNIQYF.

The J gene is TRBJ1-2, the V gene TRBV9, with D maybe TRBD1 (5 bases). V lost 0 bases and J lost 2, with 11 bases in between. Germline CDR1 and CDR2: SGDLS and YYNGEE. This CDR3 contains 15 residues. The CDR3 sequence: CASSVGQGVNYGYTF. CDR3 coding DNA: TGTGCCAGCAGCGTAGGCCAGGGCGTCAACTATGGCTACACCTTC. Full variable domain (missing parts from reference TRBV9 and TRBJ1-2): DSGVTQTPKHLITATGQRVTLRCSPRSGDLSVYWYQQSLDQGLQFLIQYYNGEERAKGNILERFSAQQFPDLHSELNLSSLELGDSALYFCASSVGQGVNYGYTFGSGTRLTVV.

J is TRBJ2-1 and V is TRBV14; 10 bases align to TRBD1. Trimming removed 1 base from V and 7 bases from J; junction bases left unmatched: 4. Germline V lookup: CDR1 SGHDN, CDR2 FVKESK. This CDR3 region has 15 residues. The CDR3 bases are TGTGCCAGCAGCCAAGCCGGGACAGGGGTAAATGAGCAGTTCTTC. It yields the protein CASSQAGTGVNEQFF.

The chain is built from TRBV28 and TRBJ1-5; D gene uncertain. This CDR3 spans 16 amino acids. Germline V gene sequence: CDR1 MDHEN, CDR2 SYDVKM. Deletions cut 3 bases from V and 9 bases from J, with 21 bases between. The CDR3: CASSLAIRGGRLPQHF. The DNA for the CDR3 is TGTGCCAGCAGTTTGGCAATTCGCGGCGGTCGGCTGCCCCAGCATTTT.

As for this clone: The CDR3 end shows no conserved phenylalanine or tryptophan, and so a read error is likely. The rearrangement links TRBV6-6 to TRBJ1-6; the D gene is possibly TRBD1 (6 bases). Germline assignment: CDR1 MNHNY and CDR2 SVGAGI (reference sequence). V lost 5 bases to trimming and J lost 7 bases, with 15 bases between them. The CDR3 runs to 15 residues. The CDR3 loop reads CASSPGVALNSPLHS. The CDR3 DNA reads TGTGCCAGCAGTCCAGGGGTCGCGCTCAATTCACCCCTCCACTCT.

The genes are TRBV25-1 and TRBJ1-2; no clear D. CDR1 and CDR2 (germline): MGHDK, SYGVNS. This CDR3 is built from 11 residues. V was trimmed by 1 base and J by 7 bases, leaving 4 bases between them. The CDR3 region is CASSEFSGYTF. The CDR3 DNA follows: TGTGCCAGCAGTGAATTCAGTGGCTACACCTTC.

The chain recombines TRBV5-4 with TRBJ2-3, with TRBD1 matching over 10 bases. Losses at the gene ends were 3 bases for V and 4 bases for J; bases not matched to a gene: 5. CDR1 SGHNT and CDR2 YYREEE come from the germline V gene (reference sequence). This CDR3 is 15 amino acids long. The CDR3: CASSYDGQGADTQYF. CDR3 sequence (DNA): TGTGCCAGCAGCTATGACGGACAGGGGGCAGATACGCAGTATTTT.

This chain connects TRBV6-2 or TRBV6-3 to TRBJ1-1, with D perhaps matching TRBD1 (5 bases). CDR3 length: 14 residues. CDR1 is MNHEY, CDR2 SVGEGT, per germline. V lost 2 bases, J lost 3 bases, and 10 bases lay in between. CDR3 in DNA: TGTGCCAGCAGTTACAGGGTCAGGGACACTGAAGCTTTCTTT. This encodes CASSYRVRDTEAFF.

The rearrangement joins TRBV6-6 to TRBJ2-7; 11 nucleotides align to TRBD1. The trim removed 6 bases at V and 3 bases at J, leaving 4 bases unmatched. The CDR3 extends over 14 amino acids. Germline CDR1 is MNHNY and CDR2 is SVGAGI (reference sequence). This chain's CDR3 is CASRFGTGGYEQYF. CDR3 in DNA: TGTGCCAGCAGGTTTGGGACAGGGGGCTACGAGCAGTACTTC.

This clone is a singleton in its sample. The chain combines TRBV12-3 or TRBV12-4 with TRBJ2-1; TRBD2 matches 8 bases. This CDR3 region has 13 residues. V shed 2 bases and J 13 bases; nucleotides not matched to a gene: 7. The CDR3 DNA sequence: TGTGCCAGCAGTTTAATTGGTAGCGGGGACCAGTTCTTC. This encodes CASSLIGSGDQFF.

This clone was seen a single time. The chain uses TRBV6-5 and TRBJ1-2, with 9 bases aligning to TRBD1. J was trimmed by 3 bases and V by 6 bases; bases with no gene match: 8. CDR1 and CDR2 (germline): MNHEY, SVGAGI. CDR3 length: 15 amino acids. The CDR3 is CASRSIDRGDYGYTF. In DNA, the CDR3 is TGTGCCAGCAGATCAATTGACAGGGGGGACTATGGCTACACCTTC.

This chain connects TRBV28 to TRBJ1-5; TRBD1 matches 10 bases. The CDR3 is 16 residues long. Germline-derived CDR1 and CDR2 are MDHEN and SYDVKM. V dropped 3 bases and J dropped 5; count of bases not matched to a gene: 7. DNA for the CDR3: TGTGCCAGCAGTTTTTTATTCGGGACAGGGGATCAGCCCCAGCATTTT. It yields the protein CASSFLFGTGDQPQHF.

This clone was counted once. V gene TRBV21-1 combines with J gene TRBJ2-7; whether TRBD1, the table's D call, matches the DNA was not checked. TRBV21-1 is a documented pseudogene. The length of the CDR3 is 16 residues. This CDR3 is CASSGHQGQVLYEQYF. CDR3 in DNA: TGTGCCAGCAGCGGTCACCAGGGACAGGTTCTCTACGAGCAGTACTTC.

The chain combines TRBV19 with TRBJ1-1; D may be TRBD1 (6 bases). V lost 1 base, J lost 1 base, and 13 bases lay in between. The CDR3 runs 16 residues. Germline CDR1 reads LNHDA; CDR2 reads SQIVND (reference sequence). The chain's CDR3 is CASSIGTERTNTEAFF. The CDR3 nucleotides read TGTGCCAGTAGTATAGGGACAGAGAGGACGAACACTGAAGCTTTCTTT.

This clone came up once. This chain uses TRBV10-1 with TRBJ2-7; 7 bases line up with TRBD1. Germline V gene sequence: CDR1 WNHNN, CDR2 SYGVQD (reference sequence). V lost 8 bases and J lost 0; bases outside the gene matches: 13. The CDR3 loop spans 16 amino acids. Here the CDR3 reads CASHGQDLFSSYEQYF. CDR3 in DNA: TGCGCCAGCCACGGACAGGACCTATTTAGCTCCTACGAGCAGTACTTC.

V usage is TRBV11-1 and J usage is TRBJ1-2, with D unresolved. The CDR3 runs to 13 residues. Trimming cost V 6 bases and J 4 bases, with 12 bases left between them. Germline CDR1 and CDR2: SGHAT and FQDESV (reference sequence). The CDR3 DNA follows: TGTGCCAGCAGTGGTACACCCTCCTATGGCTACACCTTC. Translation: CASSGTPSYGYTF.

The J gene is TRBJ2-2, the V gene TRBV13; D may be TRBD2 (5 bases). The CDR3 sequence is 14 residues long. Germline CDR1 reads PRHDT; CDR2 reads FYEKMQ (reference sequence). With 0 bases removed from V and 4 bases from J, the gap between germline ends came to 6 bases. In DNA, the CDR3 is TGTGCCAGCAGCTTAGGGGGAGTCACCGGGGAGCTGTTTTTT. Its translation is CASSLGGVTGELFF.

CDR3 loop: CATSREDSSNQPQHF. CDR3 nucleotide sequence: TGTGCCACCAGCAGAGAGGACAGTAGCAATCAGCCCCAGCATTTT. The J gene is TRBJ1-5, the V gene TRBV15, with D possibly TRBD1 on 6 matching bases. This CDR3 contains 15 residues. The V gene lost 0 bases and the J gene lost 0 bases, with 6 bases spanning the gap. Germline loops: CDR1 LNHNV, CDR2 YYDKDF (reference sequence).

This rearrangement joins TRBV6-5 to TRBJ1-2; TRBD1 matches at 7 bases. CDR1 and CDR2 (germline): MNHEY, SVGAGI. With V trimmed by 9 bases and J by 3 bases, 1 base remained unmatched. This CDR3 is 11 amino acids long. CDR3 bases: TGTGCCAGTGGACAGGACTATGGCTACACCTTC. It is translated as CASGQDYGYTF.

This chain links TRBV10-3 with TRBJ2-7; D is unresolved. Trimming left V 3 bases short and J 4 bases short, with 7 bases between. The CDR3 runs 12 residues. The V gene's germline CDR1 is ENHRY and CDR2 SYGVKD. The CDR3 here is CAISESTYEQYF. The CDR3 DNA is TGTGCCATCAGTGAATCTACTTACGAGCAGTACTTC.

This clone showed up just a few times. The chain recombines TRBV13 with TRBJ2-7; TRBD1 is a possible D gene (6 bases). The germline V and J ends were trimmed by 0 bases and 2 bases, with 8 bases remaining between them. This CDR3 is 14 amino acids long. Germline V gene data show CDR1 as PRHDT and CDR2 as FYEKMQ (reference sequence). The chain's CDR3 is CASSLGRQAYEQYF. The DNA of the CDR3 is TGTGCCAGCAGCTTAGGGAGACAGGCCTACGAGCAGTACTTC. Based on the CDR3 plus reference TRBV13 and TRBJ2-7, the full variable domain is AAGVIQSPRHLIKEKRETATLKCYPIPRHDTVYWYQQGPGQDPQFLISFYEKMQSDKGSIPDRFSAQQFSDYHSELNMSSLELGDSALYFCASSLGRQAYEQYFGPGTRLTVT.

The rearrangement links TRBV30 to TRBJ2-7, with 10 positions matching TRBD1. Per the germline V gene, CDR1 is GTSNPN and CDR2 is SVGIG (reference sequence). Trimming removed 2 bases from V and 6 bases from J; junction bases left unmatched: 10. This CDR3 is built from 15 residues. Here the CDR3 reads CAWSPRTTGGSEQYF. CDR3 coding DNA: TGTGCCTGGAGTCCCAGGACGACAGGGGGCTCCGAGCAGTACTTC.